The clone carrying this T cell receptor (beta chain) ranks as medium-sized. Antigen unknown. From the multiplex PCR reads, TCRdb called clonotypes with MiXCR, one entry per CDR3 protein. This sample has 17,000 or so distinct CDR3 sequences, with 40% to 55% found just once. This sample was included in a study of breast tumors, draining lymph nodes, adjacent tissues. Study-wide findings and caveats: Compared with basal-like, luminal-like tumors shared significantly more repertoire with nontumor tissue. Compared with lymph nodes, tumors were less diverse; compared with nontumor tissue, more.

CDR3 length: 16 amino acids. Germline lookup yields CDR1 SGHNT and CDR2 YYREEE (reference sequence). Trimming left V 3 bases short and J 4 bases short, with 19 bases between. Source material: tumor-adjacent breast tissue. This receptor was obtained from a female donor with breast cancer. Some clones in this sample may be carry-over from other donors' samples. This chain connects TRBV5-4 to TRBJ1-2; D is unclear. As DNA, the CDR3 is TGTGCCAGCAGCTGGGCTGGATCCACATTTAGCTATGGCTACACCTTC. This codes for CASSWAGSTFSYGYTF.